A single sample is the source of the 17 T cell receptor beta chains below, sequenced in a study of blood T cell repertoires in COVID-19. Libraries were prepared by immunoSEQ multiplex PCR; TCRdb keeps only in-frame clonotypes and omits some of them. The repertoire holds about 33,000 clones, with approximately 86% as singletons. The sequenced material came from peripheral blood. The receptor source for this set is an elderly woman with active or convalescent COVID-19.

This chain links TRBV6-2 or TRBV6-3 with TRBJ2-7; D may be TRBD2 (6 bases). The CDR3 is made up of 15 amino acids. CDR1 and CDR2 from the germline V gene are MNHEY and SVGEGT. The V and J ends lost 2 bases and 0 bases respectively, with 11 bases between them. The CDR3 nucleotides are TGTGCCAGCAGTTACCGGGACTTCTACTCCTACGAGCAGTACTTC. It specifies CASSYRDFYSYEQYF.

The genes are TRBV27 and TRBJ2-1; 9 bases are a match to TRBD1. CDR1 is MNHEY and CDR2 is SMNVEV in the germline V gene (reference sequence). The V gene end was trimmed by 5 bases and the J gene end by 7 bases; junction bases not matched to a gene: 15. This CDR3 comprises 17 residues. CDR3 sequence reads: CASSPRGDRDLRNEQFF. In DNA form, the CDR3 reads TGTGCCAGCAGTCCCAGAGGGGACAGGGACCTACGGAATGAGCAGTTCTTC.

This rearrangement joins TRBV2 to TRBJ1-1, with TRBD1 matching 8 bases. The germline gives CDR1 SNHLY, CDR2 FYNNEI. The V and J ends lost 6 bases and 2 bases, in that order; junction bases with no gene match: 8. The CDR3 extends over 15 amino acids. The CDR3 reads CASRTQGAGNTEAFF. As DNA, the CDR3 is TGTGCCAGCAGGACTCAGGGGGCTGGTAACACTGAAGCTTTCTTT.

This clone has only a few counts. This sequence joins TRBV7-3 and TRBJ2-1, with 8 nucleotides matching TRBD2. The V gene end was trimmed by 5 bases and the J gene end by 9 bases; junction bases not matched to a gene: 12. The germline V gene encodes CDR1 SGHTA and CDR2 FQGTGA. The CDR3 runs 15 residues. The CDR3 loop is CASSPTTRGGGEQFF. The CDR3 nucleotides read TGTGCCAGCAGCCCTACGACTCGGGGGGGCGGTGAGCAGTTCTTC.

The V gene is TRBV29-1, the J gene TRBJ2-3; TRBD2 matches 12 bases. Trimming took 5 bases from V and 4 from J; bases not matched to a gene: 7. The CDR3 totals 15 residues. Germline CDR1 SQVTM, CDR2 ANQGSEA. This CDR3 reads CSVRLAGGPPDTQYF. CDR3 DNA sequence: TGCAGCGTTCGTCTAGCGGGAGGGCCGCCAGATACGCAGTATTTT.

This chain connects TRBV28 to TRBJ1-6; 8 positions agree with TRBD1. V lost 10 bases and J lost 0; bases outside the gene matches: 5. Per the germline V gene, CDR1 is MDHEN and CDR2 is SYDVKM. The CDR3 has 15 residues. CDR3 in amino acids: CATSDRASYNSPLHF. The CDR3 coding sequence is TGTGCCACCTCGGACAGGGCCTCCTATAATTCACCCCTCCACTTT.

The sample holds one count of this clone. The V gene is TRBV6-5, the J gene TRBJ2-7, with 9 nucleotides matching TRBD1. This CDR3 has 15 amino acids. Germline CDR1 reads MNHEY; CDR2 reads SVGAGI. V lost 7 bases to trimming and J lost 5 bases; unmatched junction nucleotides: 12. CDR3 nucleotides: TGTGCCAGCACCCTTAGGAGGGACAGGGTAAACGAGCAGTACTTC. This encodes CASTLRRDRVNEQYF.

V and J are TRBV19 and TRBJ2-3, with TRBD2 matching 8 bases. Germline assignment: CDR1 LNHDA and CDR2 SQIVND (reference sequence). This CDR3 has 17 amino acids. The trim removed 5 bases at V and 4 bases at J, leaving 14 bases unmatched. The CDR3 nucleotides read TGTGCCAGTAGTCCCCTCCCGTCTGCGGGAGGTTCAGATACGCAGTATTTT. Protein sequence: CASSPLPSAGGSDTQYF.

The count of this clone is one. V and J are TRBV5-3 and TRBJ2-2, with D perhaps matching TRBD2 (6 bases). TRBV5-3 qualifies as an ORF whose function is uncertain. The CDR3 spans 16 residues. Trimming cost V 4 bases and J 0 bases, with 13 bases left between them. The chain's CDR3 is CARSRTSSANTGELFF. The CDR3 coding sequence is TGTGCCAGAAGCCGAACTAGCTCGGCGAACACCGGGGAGCTGTTTTTT.

The rearrangement links TRBV28 to TRBJ1-3; D ambiguous. The germline V and J ends were trimmed by 10 bases and 4 bases, with 8 bases remaining between them. CDR3 size: 11 residues. Per the germline V gene, CDR1 is MDHEN and CDR2 is SYDVKM. The CDR3 DNA reads as TGTGCCATGGGGAGAGGAAACACCATATATTTT. Encoded protein: CAMGRGNTIYF.

The CDR3 region is CASSVEGGNEQFF. The CDR3 coding sequence is TGTGCCAGCAGTGTAGAGGGAGGGAATGAGCAGTTCTTC. The genes are TRBV2 and TRBJ2-1; 7 nucleotides align to TRBD2. Germline lookup yields CDR1 SNHLY and CDR2 FYNNEI. J lost 7 bases, V lost 4 bases, and 4 bases had no gene match. The length of the CDR3 is 13 residues.

The chain recombines TRBV5-1 with TRBJ1-4, with TRBD1 identical over 9 bases. This CDR3 has 15 amino acids. Germline V gene data show CDR1 as SGHRS and CDR2 as YFSETQ. With V trimmed by 7 bases and J by 3 bases, 7 bases remained unmatched. CDR3 sequence (DNA): TGCGCCAGCGGGGGGACAGGGCTATCTAATGAAAAACTGTTTTTT. The encoded protein is CASGGTGLSNEKLFF. Full variable domain (remainder filled in from reference TRBV5-1 and TRBJ1-4): KAGVTQTPRYLIKTRGQQVTLSCSPISGHRSVSWYQQTPGQGLQFLFEYFSETQRNKGNFPGRFSGRQFSNSRSEMNVSTLELGDSALYLCASGGTGLSNEKLFFGSGTQLSVL.

The chain is built from TRBV28 and TRBJ2-2; TRBD2 matches 7 bases. From germline, CDR1 is MDHEN and CDR2 SYDVKM. V lost 6 bases and J lost 6; bases outside the gene matches: 10. The CDR3 totals 15 residues. In DNA form, the CDR3 reads TGTGCCAGCAGCCACGGGGGGAGGAGGGCCGGGGAGCTGTTTTTT. Its protein is CASSHGGRRAGELFF.

V is TRBV5-1 and J is TRBJ1-5; tentatively, D is TRBD1 (6 bases). Germline assignment: CDR1 SGHRS and CDR2 YFSETQ. Trimming cost V 4 bases and J 0 bases, with 8 bases left between them. This CDR3 has 14 amino acids. CDR3 bases: TGCGCCAGCAGCCCGGACAGTAGCAATCAGCCCCAGCATTTT. Its protein is CASSPDSSNQPQHF.

V usage is TRBV5-5 and J usage is TRBJ2-3; 10 nucleotides match TRBD1. The CDR3 is 16 residues long. The germline V gene has CDR1 SGHKS and CDR2 YYEKEE (reference sequence). V shed 2 bases and J 5 bases; nucleotides not matched to a gene: 8. Here the CDR3 DNA reads TGTGCCAGCAGCTTAGGGGACAGGGGACGCGGAGATACGCAGTATTTT. Protein product: CASSLGDRGRGDTQYF. Together with reference TRBV5-5 and TRBJ2-3, the CDR3 gives the full variable domain: DAGVTQSPTHLIKTRGQQVTLRCSPISGHKSVSWYQQVLGQGPQFIFQYYEKEERGRGNFPDRFSARQFPNYSSELNVNALLLGDSALYLCASSLGDRGRGDTQYFGPGTRLTVL.

V and J are TRBV6-2 or TRBV6-3 and TRBJ2-7; 7 positions agree with TRBD2. There are 18 residues in the CDR3. Trimming at V came to 2 bases and at J to 0 bases, leaving 13 bases not matched to a gene. The germline V gene encodes CDR1 MNHEY and CDR2 SVGEGT. The CDR3 spells CASSYPAGRGRASYEQYF. The CDR3 nucleotides read TGTGCCAGCAGTTACCCGGCGGGTCGAGGGAGGGCCTCCTACGAGCAGTACTTC.

The chain recombines TRBV19 with TRBJ2-3; D gene unclear. Germline V lookup: CDR1 LNHDA, CDR2 SQIVND (reference sequence). V was pared by 0 bases and J by 0 bases, with 4 bases between. This CDR3 contains 14 residues. In nucleotides, the CDR3 is TGTGCCAGTAGTATAGAGGAGAGCACAGATACGCAGTATTTT. It encodes CASSIEESTDTQYF.